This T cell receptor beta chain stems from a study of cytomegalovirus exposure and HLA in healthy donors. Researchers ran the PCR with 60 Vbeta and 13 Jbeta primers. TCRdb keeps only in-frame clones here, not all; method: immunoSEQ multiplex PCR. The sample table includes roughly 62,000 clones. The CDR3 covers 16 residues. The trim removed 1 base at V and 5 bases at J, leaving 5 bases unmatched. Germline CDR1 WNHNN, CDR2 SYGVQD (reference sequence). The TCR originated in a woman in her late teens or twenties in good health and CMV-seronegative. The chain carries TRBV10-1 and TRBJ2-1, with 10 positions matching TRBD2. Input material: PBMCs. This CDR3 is CASSELGTSADNEQFF. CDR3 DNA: TGCGCCAGCAGTGAGTTGGGGACTAGCGCCGACAATGAGCAGTTCTTC.